This T cell receptor (beta chain) was captured by sequencing in a study of T cell changes during pregnancy in multiple sclerosis. The method was immunoSEQ multiplex PCR; TCRdb's version includes in-frame clones alone and lacks a portion of them. The profile covers approximately 100,000 clones, with about 90% appearing a single time and 0.75% to 0.95% taken by the ten largest. CDR1 and CDR2 from the germline V gene are SGHVS and FNYEAQ. V dropped 5 bases and J dropped 3; count of bases not matched to a gene: 16. This CDR3 is built from 17 residues. The sequenced sample was peripheral blood, obtained after pregnancy. The sequence was collected from a female donor with multiple sclerosis, enrolled in a pregnancy study. The chain employs TRBV7-6 and TRBJ2-7; 7 nucleotides align to TRBD1. The CDR3 is CASSPATGATPNYEQYF. In DNA form, the CDR3 reads TGTGCCAGCAGCCCAGCAACAGGGGCCACGCCGAACTACGAGCAGTACTTC.